Reported below is one TCR beta chain. Its specificity is unknown. Per the germline V gene, CDR1 is MDHEN and CDR2 is SYDVKM. CDR3 length: 16 residues. The ends lost 4 bases at V and 0 bases at J; junction bases unmatched: 7. This entry comes from a study of CD4 T cells in relation to SARS-CoV-2 and coronaviruses. Study summary: ViraFEST: approximately 10-day antigen culture of PBMCs, then TCR beta CDR3 sequencing. Shared crossreactive spike epitopes were mapped to their HLA restriction.

Findings of the study overall: Culture-expanded clones reflect memory recall rather than primary priming during culture.

Data came from immunoSEQ multiplex PCR; TCRdb stores just in-frame clones and leaves some out. This table has over 40,000 clones, under 90% appearing once. The V and J genes are TRBV28 and TRBJ1-1, with 8 bases that match TRBD1. The TCR originated in an adult with COVID-19. Sequenced sample: naive CD4+ T cells from PBMCs, cultured in vitro. As to subset: naive CD4+ T cells isolated by negative enrichment. CDR3 in DNA: TGTGCCAGCAGTTCCCTGGGACAGGCCCTGAACACTGAAGCTTTCTTT. It translates to CASSSLGQALNTEAFF.